This T cell receptor (beta chain) was captured by sequencing in a study of T cells in Graves' hyperthyroidism and ophthalmopathy. Findings and limits, study-wide: Researchers report that a 13 V-J model separated ophthalmopathy from stable hyperthyroidism.

As concerns this clonotype: What it binds is unknown.

Amplification yielded TCR beta CDR3 regions, with RNA transcripts as the source. A first-round RT-PCR of the TCR CDR3 used the HTBI primer set. In TCRdb, the multiplex PCR reads were re-called with MiXCR into one record per CDR3 protein. The table includes around 300,000 distinct CDR3 sequences, 14% detected once. This CDR3 spans 15 amino acids. Germline CDR1 MNHEY, CDR2 SVGEGT. The V segment lost 5 bases and the J segment 6 bases; nucleotides outside the gene matches: 8. The chain is built from TRBV6-2 or TRBV6-3 and TRBJ2-1, with 9 bases that match TRBD2. The receptor was derived from a woman aged 30 to 39 with Graves' hyperthyroidism. Material: blood. CDR3 amino acids: CASSPGTSSCNEQFF. CDR3 DNA: TGTGCCAGCAGTCCCGGGACTAGCAGTTGCAATGAGCAGTTCTTC.